The T cell receptor beta chain described here comes from a study of beta chain features in type 1 diabetes. V dropped 4 bases and J dropped 9; count of bases not matched to a gene: 17. Germline CDR1 and CDR2: LGHNA and YNFKEQ. This CDR3 comprises 17 residues. This clone has a handful of counts. What it recognizes is unknown. General study results and limits: In type 1 diabetes patients, VDJ junctions had fewer insertions; deletions at these junctions were more frequent. In all four CD4+ subsets, TCRB CDR3 length was significantly, moderately reduced in type 1 diabetes.

Central memory, naive, regulatory and stem cell-like memory CD4+ cells were sorted by CD45RO/CCR7/CD25/CD127/CD95/CD27. Every bit of the isolated RNA underwent reverse transcription, so sequencing read expressed TCRB transcripts. TCRdb's table, derived via immunoSEQ multiplex PCR, lists solely in-frame clones and lacks some. Of around 150,000 clones listed, under 13% were seen once; the top ten hold approximately 0.5%. What was sequenced was central memory CD4+ T cells from blood. The chain is built from TRBV4-2 and TRBJ2-1; the match to TRBD2 covers 8 bases. The clonotype comes from a man aged 25-45 years with type 1 diabetes. The CDR3 protein is CASSRARAGGPMSEQFF. The CDR3 bases are TGTGCCAGCAGCCGAGCACGGGCGGGAGGCCCAATGAGTGAGCAGTTCTTC.